The 30 T cell receptor beta chains in this list originate from one sample, sequenced in a study of T cells in women clearing cervical HPV infection. TCRdb's table, derived via immunoSEQ multiplex PCR, lists solely in-frame clones and lacks some. The table lists approximately 41,000 clones. Sequences were obtained from blood buffy coat. Receptors originate from a woman between 18 and 70 years old with a cervical HPV16 infection that either progressed to CIN3+ or cleared (not recorded which).

Concerning this clone itself: The read ends 3 residues early relative to the CDR3; the germline J gene fills the gap. The chain employs TRBV15 and TRBJ1-5; D gene unclear. The CDR3 loop spans 14 amino acids. V was pared by 0 bases and J by 4 bases, with 7 bases between. Germline loops: CDR1 LNHNV, CDR2 YYDKDF (reference sequence). CDR3 in amino acids: CATSREGRNQPQHF. Incomplete CDR3 DNA: TGTGCCACCAGCAGAGAGGGCCGGAATCAGCCC. Together with reference TRBV15 and TRBJ1-5, the CDR3 gives the full variable domain: DAMVIQNPRYQVTQFGKPVTLSCSQTLNHNVMYWYQQKSSQAPKLLFHYYDKDFNNEADTPDNFQSRRPNTSFCFLDIRSPGLGDTAMYLCATSREGRNQPQHFGDGTRLSIL.

For this clone: The read falls 3 residues short of the CDR3 end, and the missing part is taken from the germline J gene. The V gene is TRBV7-3, the J gene TRBJ2-6; TRBD1 aligns across 8 bases. With V trimmed by 8 bases and J by 8 bases, 2 bases remained unmatched. Germline CDR1 reads SGHTA; CDR2 reads FQGTGA. The CDR3 extends over 12 amino acids. This CDR3 is CASQGASNVLTF. CDR3 DNA (partial): TGTGCCAGCCAGGGGGCCTCCAACGTC.

To note about this clone: The CDR3 end is not reached by the read, which stops 3 residues before it; the germline J gene fills it in. This rearrangement joins TRBV20-1 to TRBJ2-5; 7 bases match TRBD2. Germline CDR1 DFQATT, CDR2 SNEGSKA (reference sequence). This CDR3 has 15 residues. Losses at the gene ends were 3 bases for V and 4 bases for J; bases not matched to a gene: 11. The CDR3 protein is CSASGSGGRTETQYF. The sequenced part of the CDR3 DNA is TGCAGTGCTAGTGGGTCGGGCGGGAGAACAGAGACC.

For this clone: The CDR3 end is not reached by the read, which stops 3 residues before it; the germline J gene fills it in. The chain recombines TRBV30 with TRBJ1-6; D call uncertain. This CDR3 spans 17 amino acids. Germline lookup yields CDR1 GTSNPN and CDR2 SVGIG (reference sequence). The V and J ends lost 0 bases and 0 bases respectively, with 12 bases between them. The covered CDR3 bases are TGTGCCTGGAGTGTATCAAAGCTGAGCTCCTATAATTCACCC. Amino acids: CAWSVSKLSSYNSP. The full CDR3 is CAWSVSKLSSYNSPLHF.

For this clone: Read sequence stops 3 residues before the CDR3 end, and the germline J gene provides the missing end. This specimen includes other DNA sequences encoding the same CDR3. V gene TRBV5-1 combines with J gene TRBJ1-5; no firm D call. With 5 bases removed from V and 4 bases from J, the gap between germline ends came to 13 bases. Germline CDR1 is SGHRS and CDR2 is YFSETQ. CDR3 length: 14 amino acids. Partial CDR3 DNA: TGCGCCAGCAGTTTAGGGCATAGTAATCAGCCC. Translation gives CASSLGHSNQP. The full CDR3 is CASSLGHSNQPQHF.

To note about this clone: The CDR3 end falls 3 residues outside the read, so it is completed with the germline J gene. V usage is TRBV5-1 and J usage is TRBJ1-2; D possibly corresponds to TRBD1 (6 bases). There are 15 residues in the CDR3. Germline CDR1 and CDR2: SGHRS and YFSETQ. CDR3 DNA, as far as it was read: TGCGCCAGCAGCTTAAGTGAGGGACACCGAGGGGGC. Protein: CASSLSEGHRGG. The entire CDR3 sequence reads CASSLSEGHRGGYTF.

Points on this clone: The sequenced fragment ends 3 residues before the CDR3 boundary, so the rest is inferred from the germline J gene. V and J are TRBV10-2 and TRBJ1-2, with D perhaps matching TRBD1 (5 bases). This CDR3 is 16 amino acids long. Germline V gene data show CDR1 as WSHSY and CDR2 as SAAADI. V was cut by 1 base and J by 4 bases, with 16 bases left in between. The part of the CDR3 DNA that was read is TGCGCCAGCAGTGAGTTCGAGGAGACAGCCTCCTATGGC. Its protein is CASSEFEETASYG. The entire CDR3 protein is CASSEFEETASYGYTF.

Details on this clone: Coverage ceases 3 residues before the CDR3 finishes, and the germline J gene fills in the end. The chain joins TRBV19 to TRBJ2-5; D possibly corresponds to TRBD2 (6 bases). V shed 6 bases and J shed 5 bases, with 19 bases lying between them. CDR1 and CDR2 (germline): LNHDA, SQIVND (reference sequence). The CDR3 spans 15 residues. The CDR3 DNA, read in part, is TGTGCCAGTAGAACTGGTGGAGGGTCCTTGGAGACC. Translated, it gives CASRTGGGSLET. The complete CDR3 sequence is CASRTGGGSLETQYF.

A remark on this clone: With the read ending 3 residues before the CDR3 end, the germline J gene is used to fill in that end. V gene TRBV18 combines with J gene TRBJ2-1, with a possible D match to TRBD1 (6 bases). V gave up 6 bases and J gave up 8 bases, with 14 bases separating them. The CDR3 extends over 13 amino acids. Germline loops: CDR1 KGHSH, CDR2 LQKENI. The CDR3 region is CASSPTGFYEQFF. The covered CDR3 bases are TGTGCCAGCTCTCCCACAGGGTTCTATGAG.

Points on this clone: The DNA ends 3 residues before the CDR3 does, and the rest of the CDR3 is filled in from the germline J gene. V usage is TRBV7-7 and J usage is TRBJ2-1; 10 bases are a match to TRBD2. The V segment lost 5 bases and the J segment 0 bases; nucleotides outside the gene matches: 4. The CDR3 spans 16 residues. The germline V gene has CDR1 SSHAT and CDR2 FNYEAQ (reference sequence). The CDR3 sequence: CASSPGLADSYNEQFF. The covered CDR3 bases are TGTGCCAGCAGCCCCGGACTAGCGGACTCCTACAATGAG. The variable domain in full, with the rest retrieved from reference TRBV7-7 and TRBJ2-1, is GAGVSQSPRYKVTKRGQDVTLRCDPISSHATLYWYQQALGQGPEFLTYFNYEAQPDKSGLPSDRFSAERPEGSISTLTIQRTEQRDSAMYRCASSPGLADSYNEQFFGPGTRLTVL.

Worth noting for this clone: The read ends 3 residues before the CDR3 terminus; that terminus is restored from the germline J gene. The V gene is TRBV7-9, the J gene TRBJ2-5; 8 bases align to TRBD1. With 2 bases clipped from V and 3 bases from J, the junction kept 2 bases outside the gene matches. Germline lookup yields CDR1 SEHNR and CDR2 FQNEAQ (reference sequence). There are 14 residues in the CDR3. The CDR3 loop reads CASSLRGQEETQYF. Partial CDR3 DNA: TGTGCCAGCAGCTTAAGGGGACAGGAAGAGACC.

In regard to this clone: The read terminates 3 residues ahead of where the CDR3 ends, so the germline J gene completes it. The genes are TRBV20-1 and TRBJ2-1; 10 nucleotides match TRBD1. Germline CDR1 reads DFQATT; CDR2 reads SNEGSKA (reference sequence). Germline trimming cut 5 bases from V and 2 bases from J; bases unmatched to any gene: 3. The CDR3 is made up of 14 amino acids. The sequenced CDR3 bases are TGCAGTGCTTGGACAGGGGGGACCTACAATGAG. It is translated as CSAWTGGTYNE. The full CDR3 protein reads CSAWTGGTYNEQFF.

Comments on this clone: The observed sequence ends 3 residues before the CDR3 terminus, with the missing tail filled in from the germline J gene. The chain carries TRBV2 and TRBJ1-1, with 11 bases fitting TRBD1. The CDR3 is made up of 13 amino acids. Per the germline V gene, CDR1 is SNHLY and CDR2 is FYNNEI. CDR3 amino acids: CASRGQGGGGAFF. The CDR3 DNA, read in part, is TGTGCCAGCAGGGGACAGGGGGGTGGGGGA.

As regards this clone: The read stops 3 residues short of the end of the CDR3; the missing end is completed from the germline J gene. The J gene is TRBJ2-7, the V gene TRBV7-9; tentatively, D is TRBD1 (6 bases). The CDR3 contains 14 residues. V was pared by 1 base and J by 3 bases, with 10 bases between. Germline CDR1 is SEHNR and CDR2 is FQNEAQ (reference sequence). The CDR3 loop is CASSLVPRGYEQYF. The DNA read from the CDR3 is TGTGCCAGCAGCTTAGTGCCCAGGGGCTACGAG.

A remark on this clone: Read coverage stops 3 residues before the CDR3 terminus; the germline J gene supplies the remainder. The chain links TRBV14 to TRBJ2-7, with 8 positions matching TRBD2. The CDR3 length is 14 residues. V gave up 4 bases and J gave up 5 bases; unmatched junction bases: 7. Germline values: CDR1 SGHDN, CDR2 FVKESK. The covered CDR3 bases are TGTGCCAGCAGCCCTTGGACTAGCCTCCACGAG. Encoded protein: CASSPWTSLHE. The complete CDR3 reads CASSPWTSLHEQYF.

With regard to this clone: The read comes to an end 3 residues before the CDR3 does, leaving the germline J gene to fill in the end. The chain couples TRBV5-1 to TRBJ1-2; perhaps TRBD1 as D (5 bases). V was clipped by 6 bases and J by 6 bases, with 15 bases between them. Germline lookup yields CDR1 SGHRS and CDR2 YFSETQ. The CDR3 has 13 residues. The CDR3 bases that were read are TGCGCCAGCAAATCGGGGGAAAAAGATGGC. This encodes CASKSGEKDG. The complete CDR3 protein is CASKSGEKDGYTF.

On this clone: The read is 3 residues too short to cover the CDR3 end, so that end is filled in from the germline J gene. Additional DNA sequences in this sample encode the identical CDR3. The chain is built from TRBV13 and TRBJ1-1; 9 nucleotides match TRBD1. This CDR3 has 13 residues. Germline V CDR1 and CDR2: PRHDT, FYEKMQ (reference sequence). The ends lost 5 bases at V and 5 bases at J; junction bases unmatched: 3. The part of the CDR3 DNA that was read is TGTGCCAGCAGCGGGACAGGGAGGACTGAA. Translation gives CASSGTGRTE. The full CDR3 is CASSGTGRTEAFF.

As for this clone: The CDR3 end falls 3 residues outside the read, so it is completed with the germline J gene. The rearrangement links TRBV18 to TRBJ2-2; D is possibly TRBD1 (6 bases). V was trimmed by 3 bases and J by 1 base, leaving 6 bases between them. The CDR3 totals 14 residues. Germline V CDR1 and CDR2: KGHSH, LQKENI. The CDR3 sequence: CASSPTGNTGELFF. CDR3 bases read: TGTGCCAGCTCACCGACAGGGAACACCGGGGAG.

As to this clone: The CDR3 end lies 3 residues beyond the end of the read and is filled in from the germline J gene. This chain links TRBV19 with TRBJ1-4; D possibly corresponds to TRBD1 (5 bases). Germline V lookup: CDR1 LNHDA, CDR2 SQIVND (reference sequence). Deletions cut 9 bases from V and 5 bases from J, with 10 bases between. This CDR3 is built from 12 residues. CDR3 DNA (partial): TGTGCCAGCCGACAGAAAAATGAAAAA. Translated, it gives CASRQKNEK. In full, the CDR3 is CASRQKNEKLFF. The full variable domain, its missing parts supplied by reference TRBV19 and TRBJ1-4, is DGGITQSPKYLFRKEGQNVTLSCEQNLNHDAMYWYRQDPGQGLRLIYYSQIVNDFQKGDIAEGYSVSREKKESFPLTVTSAQKNPTAFYLCASRQKNEKLFFGSGTQLSVL.

As for this clone: Read data end 3 residues before the CDR3 end; the end is taken from the germline J gene. The chain combines TRBV10-1 with TRBJ2-1; tentatively, D is TRBD1 (5 bases). V lost 3 bases and J 3 bases, leaving 15 bases between the germline ends. CDR1 is WNHNN, CDR2 SYGVQD, per germline (reference sequence). CDR3 length: 16 residues. The sequenced CDR3 bases are TGCGCCAGCAGTGATCAGCGACAGACCCTCTACAATGAG. Amino acid sequence: CASSDQRQTLYNE. The whole CDR3 sequence is CASSDQRQTLYNEQFF.

About this clone: The read falls 3 residues short of the CDR3 end, and the missing part is taken from the germline J gene. The chain employs TRBV5-1 and TRBJ1-5; unclear D gene. CDR1 and CDR2 (germline): SGHRS, YFSETQ. V gave up 4 bases and J gave up 5 bases, with 13 bases separating them. The CDR3 length is 14 residues. The DNA read from the CDR3 is TGCGCCAGCAGCCCGCTATCAATGGATCAGCCC. Translation: CASSPLSMDQP. The whole CDR3 reads CASSPLSMDQPQHF.

Points on this clone: The CDR3 end lies 3 residues beyond the end of the read and is filled in from the germline J gene. The genes are TRBV7-2 and TRBJ1-5, with D uncertain. The CDR3 runs 13 residues. Germline CDR1 and CDR2: SGHTA and FQGNSA. V lost 2 bases and J 6 bases, leaving 8 bases between the germline ends. Partial CDR3 DNA: TGTGCCAGCAGCTTACGGGTCCGTCAGCCC. It codes for CASSLRVRQP. In full, the CDR3 reads CASSLRVRQPQHF.

In regard to this clone: The read stops 3 residues short of the end of the CDR3; the missing end is completed from the germline J gene. V is TRBV6-2 or TRBV6-3 and J is TRBJ1-5, with unresolved D. CDR1 is MNHEY and CDR2 is SVGEGT in the germline V gene. Trimming removed 2 bases from V and 2 bases from J, with 7 bases in between. The CDR3 is 14 residues long. This chain's CDR3 is CASSYRAGNQPQHF. The sequenced CDR3 bases are TGTGCCAGCAGTTACAGGGCTGGCAATCAGCCC.

Notes on this clone: The DNA ends 3 residues before the CDR3 does, and the rest of the CDR3 is filled in from the germline J gene. The same CDR3 also results from other DNA sequences found in this sample. The chain has TRBV5-1 and TRBJ1-5; TRBD1 agrees at 8 bases. J was trimmed by 3 bases and V by 3 bases; bases with no gene match: 11. The CDR3 runs to 17 residues. CDR1 is SGHRS and CDR2 is YFSETQ in the germline V gene. The CDR3 region is CASSSLDREGVNQPQHF. The DNA read from the CDR3 is TGCGCCAGCAGCTCCCTGGACAGGGAGGGAGTCAATCAGCCC.

As to this clone: The read ends 3 residues early relative to the CDR3; the germline J gene fills the gap. This chain uses TRBV2 with TRBJ1-2; the D gene is possibly TRBD1 (6 bases). V shed 4 bases and J shed 3 bases, with 18 bases lying between them. CDR1 and CDR2 from the germline V gene are SNHLY and FYNNEI. This CDR3 spans 16 amino acids. The CDR3 bases that were read are TGTGCCAGCAGTGTAGTCACTGGGGGCAGGGACTATGGC. It encodes CASSVVTGGRDYG. The whole CDR3 sequence reads CASSVVTGGRDYGYTF.

As for this clone: The sequenced fragment ends 3 residues before the CDR3 boundary, so the rest is inferred from the germline J gene. This chain joins TRBV5-4 and TRBJ2-3; 7 bases are a match to TRBD2. CDR1 is SGHNT, CDR2 YYREEE, per germline (reference sequence). This CDR3 has 16 amino acids. Trimming removed 1 base from V and 3 bases from J; junction bases left unmatched: 8. The CDR3 bases that were read are TGTGCCAGCAGCTTGATGGCCCTAGCGGATACAGATACG. Protein: CASSLMALADTDT. The CDR3 in full is CASSLMALADTDTQYF. Full variable domain (rest looked up from reference TRBV5-4 and TRBJ2-3): ETGVTQSPTHLIKTRGQQVTLRCSSQSGHNTVSWYQQALGQGPQFIFQYYREEENGRGNFPPRFSGLQFPNYSSELNVNALELDDSALYLCASSLMALADTDTQYFGPGTRLTVL.

Points on this clone: Read data end 3 residues before the CDR3 end; the end is taken from the germline J gene. The genes are TRBV28 and TRBJ1-2, with D maybe TRBD1 (5 bases). Germline CDR1 is MDHEN and CDR2 is SYDVKM. V lost 6 bases to trimming and J lost 4 bases, with 15 bases between them. This CDR3 contains 14 residues. Here the CDR3 reads CASSQDQGGYGYTF. The DNA read from the CDR3 is TGTGCCAGCAGCCAAGATCAGGGAGGCTATGGC.

The sequenced CDR3 bases are TGTGCCAGCAGAACACAGGGACCCGCTAACTATGGC. It yields the protein CASRTQGPANYG. The whole CDR3 sequence reads CASRTQGPANYGYTF. The genes are TRBV7-9 and TRBJ1-2, with a tentative D call TRBD1 (6 bases). Read coverage stops 3 residues before the CDR3 terminus; the germline J gene supplies the remainder. The CDR3 totals 15 residues. CDR1 and CDR2 (germline): SEHNR, FQNEAQ (reference sequence). V lost 6 bases and J 0 bases, leaving 14 bases between the germline ends. Together with reference TRBV7-9 and TRBJ1-2, the CDR3 gives the full variable domain: DTGVSQNPRHKITKRGQNVTFRCDPISEHNRLYWYRQTLGQGPEFLTYFQNEAQLEKSRLLSDRFSAERPKGSFSTLEIQRTEQGDSAMYLCASRTQGPANYGYTFGSGTRLTVV.

Remarks on this clone: The read terminates 3 residues ahead of where the CDR3 ends, so the germline J gene completes it. This sequence joins TRBV7-6 and TRBJ1-5; D unresolved. Germline loops: CDR1 SGHVS, CDR2 FNYEAQ. The CDR3 loop spans 13 amino acids. Deletions cut 3 bases from V and 5 bases from J, with 8 bases between. The DNA read from the CDR3 is TGTGCCAGCAGCTTTGAGAAGGATCAGCCC. Residues: CASSFEKDQP. In full, the CDR3 is CASSFEKDQPQHF.

The CDR3 here is CASSLVLTEAFF. CDR3 DNA (partial): TGTGCCAGCAGCTTAGTCCTAACTGAA. The chain recombines TRBV7-2 with TRBJ1-1, with D uncertain. Read data end 3 residues before the CDR3 end; the end is taken from the germline J gene. The V end was cut by 1 base, the J end by 5 bases, with 5 bases between. From germline, CDR1 is SGHTA and CDR2 FQGNSA. The CDR3 has 12 amino acids. Supplemented by reference TRBV7-2 and TRBJ1-1, the full variable domain reads GAGVSQSPSNKVTEKGKDVELRCDPISGHTALYWYRQSLGQGLEFLIYFQGNSAPDKSGLPSDRFSAERTGGSVSTLTIQRTQQEDSAVYLCASSLVLTEAFFGQGTRLTVV.